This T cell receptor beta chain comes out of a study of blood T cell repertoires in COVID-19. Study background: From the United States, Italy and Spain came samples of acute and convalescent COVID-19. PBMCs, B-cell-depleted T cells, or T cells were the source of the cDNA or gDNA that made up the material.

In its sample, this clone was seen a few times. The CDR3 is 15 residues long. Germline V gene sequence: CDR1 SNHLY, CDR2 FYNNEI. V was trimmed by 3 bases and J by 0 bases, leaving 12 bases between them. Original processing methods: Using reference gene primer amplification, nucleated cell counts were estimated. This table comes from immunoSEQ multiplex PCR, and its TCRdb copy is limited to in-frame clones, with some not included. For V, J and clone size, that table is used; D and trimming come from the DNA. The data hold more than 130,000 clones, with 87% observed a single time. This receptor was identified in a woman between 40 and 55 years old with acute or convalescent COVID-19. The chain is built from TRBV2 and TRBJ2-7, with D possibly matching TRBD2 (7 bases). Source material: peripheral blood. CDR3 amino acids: CASSERGGASYEQYF. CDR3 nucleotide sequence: TGTGCCAGCAGTGAGAGGGGGGGGGCCTCCTACGAGCAGTACTTC. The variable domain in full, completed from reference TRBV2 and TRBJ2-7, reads EPEVTQTPSHQVTQMGQEVILRCVPISNHLYFYWYRQILGQKVEFLVSFYNNEISEKSEIFDDQFSVERPDGSNFTLKIRSTKLEDSAMYFCASSERGGASYEQYFGPGTRLTVT.